These 27 T cell receptor beta chains were sequenced from one sample in a study of T cells in Graves' hyperthyroidism and ophthalmopathy. Amplification of TCR beta CDR3 regions used RNA as the template. TCR CDR3 regions were first amplified by RT-PCR with HTBI primers. TCRdb redid the calling of the multiplex PCR reads with MiXCR, one entry per CDR3 protein. The table records 80,000 to 100,000 distinct CDR3 sequences, roughly 40% of them present only once. The sequencing input was peripheral blood or thyroid tissue (not recorded which). All receptors derive from a woman in her 30s with Graves' hyperthyroidism.

This clonotype was detected only once. The junction shows a germline mismatch at one end, possibly a read error. V is TRBV20-1 and J is TRBJ1-2; no firm D call. CDR1 DFQATT and CDR2 SNEGSKA come from the germline V gene (reference sequence). The CDR3 runs to 14 residues. CDR3 residues: CSARVRTYGHGYTF. The DNA for the CDR3 is TGCAGTGCCAGAGTGAGGACCTACGGCCATGGCTACACCTTC.

The V and J genes are TRBV10-3 and TRBJ1-1; 12 positions agree with TRBD1. The CDR3 contains 16 residues. Germline CDR1 reads ENHRY; CDR2 reads SYGVKD. The ends lost 2 bases at V and 6 bases at J; junction bases unmatched: 7. CDR3 in DNA: TGTGCCATCAGTGAGCCCCGGGACAGGGGGCCCGCTGAAGCTTTCTTT. Translating it yields CAISEPRDRGPAEAFF.

This clonotype appeared many times. The V call is TRBV10-3, the J call TRBJ2-6, with D possibly TRBD1 on 7 matching bases. Germline CDR1 ENHRY, CDR2 SYGVKD. V was shortened by 6 bases and J by 4 bases, with 19 bases between the two germline ends. CDR3 length equals 17 residues. As DNA, the CDR3 is TGTGCCATCAGGGAGGGGTCACAGGGGACCGGGGCCAACGTCCTGACTTTC. This codes for CAIREGSQGTGANVLTF.

This clonotype was detected only a few times. The chain employs TRBV28 and TRBJ2-7; 16 bases fit TRBD2. This CDR3 spans 16 amino acids. Germline V gives CDR1 MDHEN, CDR2 SYDVKM. The J segment lost 4 bases and the V segment lost 8 bases, leaving 8 bases of the junction unmatched. The CDR3 region is CASGTSGRANDYEQYF. CDR3 bases: TGTGCCAGCGGGACTAGCGGGAGGGCCAACGATTACGAGCAGTACTTC. The whole variable domain, remainder taken from reference TRBV28 and TRBJ2-7, is DVKVTQSSRYLVKRTGEKVFLECVQDMDHENMFWYRQDPGLGLRLIYFSYDVKMKEKGDIPEGYSVSREKKERFSLILESASTNQTSMYLCASGTSGRANDYEQYFGPGTRLTVT.

The chain uses TRBV15 and TRBJ1-5, with 7 bases lining up with TRBD1. Unmatched junction bases numbered 6, after V lost 5 bases and J lost 5 bases. CDR3 length equals 14 residues. Germline values: CDR1 LNHNV, CDR2 YYDKDF (reference sequence). CDR3 region: CATSERDRDQPQHF. The CDR3 nucleotides are TGTGCCACCAGCGAACGGGACAGAGATCAGCCCCAGCATTTT.

This clonotype was counted ten times or more. The rearrangement uses TRBV2 and TRBJ2-7, with a tentative D call TRBD2 (6 bases). Trimming shortened V by 2 bases and J by 4 bases, and 12 bases separated the two germline ends. The CDR3 has 14 amino acids. Per the germline V gene, CDR1 is SNHLY and CDR2 is FYNNEI. The CDR3 nucleotides are TGTGCCAGCAGTGAATACGGGAGTAGGTACGAGCAGTACTTC. As protein: CASSEYGSRYEQYF. The whole variable domain, filled in from reference TRBV2 and TRBJ2-7, reads EPEVTQTPSHQVTQMGQEVILRCVPISNHLYFYWYRQILGQKVEFLVSFYNNEISEKSEIFDDQFSVERPDGSNFTLKIRSTKLEDSAMYFCASSEYGSRYEQYFGPGTRLTVT.

There are many counts of this clonotype. This chain uses TRBV6-5 with TRBJ2-7; D assignment may be TRBD1 or TRBD2 (7 bases each). Trimming took 6 bases from V and 1 from J, leaving 16 bases between them. The CDR3 totals 15 residues. Germline V CDR1 and CDR2: MNHEY, SVGAGI. The CDR3 here is CASRTQGTISYEQYF. The CDR3 DNA follows: TGTGCCAGCAGGACACAGGGGACTATTTCCTACGAGCAGTACTTC.

The chain has TRBV7-2 and TRBJ1-1; weak D call: TRBD1 (5 bases). This CDR3 is 18 amino acids long. Germline lookup yields CDR1 SGHTA and CDR2 FQGNSA. V was clipped by 6 bases and J by 1 base, with 24 bases between them. The CDR3: CASSFLGIYGGKNTEAFF. DNA for the CDR3: TGTGCCAGCAGTTTCTTGGGTATTTACGGGGGAAAGAACACTGAAGCTTTCTTT.

This clonotype was recorded at least ten times. In DNA, the CDR3 is TGCGCCAGCAGATCCCAGGGCTACGAGCAGTACTTC. Its translation: CASRSQGYEQYF. The rearrangement links TRBV5-1 to TRBJ2-7, with D tentatively TRBD1 (5 bases). Trimming cost V 5 bases and J 3 bases, with 9 bases left between them. The germline V gene encodes CDR1 SGHRS and CDR2 YFSETQ. The CDR3 totals 12 residues.

At least ten counts were recorded for this clonotype. This sequence joins TRBV5-6 and TRBJ2-5, with no clear D. Germline values: CDR1 SGHDT, CDR2 YYEEEE. The V and J ends lost 0 bases and 5 bases respectively, with 8 bases between them. This CDR3 comprises 13 residues. The CDR3 here is CASSLGVWETQYF. The CDR3 DNA reads as TGTGCCAGCAGCTTGGGTGTTTGGGAGACCCAGTACTTC.

This clonotype was detected ten times or more. The rearrangement joins TRBV10-3 to TRBJ2-5; D not resolved. V lost 0 bases to trimming and J lost 5 bases, with 16 bases between them. The CDR3 runs to 16 residues. The germline V gene has CDR1 ENHRY and CDR2 SYGVKD. CDR3 sequence reads: CAISESLVRRRETQYF. The DNA of the CDR3 is TGTGCCATCAGTGAGTCGTTGGTGAGGCGTCGGGAGACCCAGTACTTC.

The gene calls are TRBV7-2 and TRBJ1-1; 7 bases map to TRBD1. CDR1 SGHTA and CDR2 FQGNSA come from the germline V gene. The CDR3 is made up of 17 amino acids. Trimming took 4 bases from V and 1 from J; bases not matched to a gene: 12. The CDR3 bases are TGTGCCAGCAGCTCCCCGACAGGGCGAGTAAGGAACACTGAAGCTTTCTTT. Encoded protein: CASSSPTGRVRNTEAFF.

This clonotype was observed at least ten times. The J gene is TRBJ2-2, the V gene TRBV11-2; the D is unclear. CDR1 is SGHAT, CDR2 FQNNGV, per germline. The CDR3 is 12 residues long. V gave up 3 bases and J gave up 3 bases, with 2 bases separating them. CDR3 bases: TGTGCCAGCAGCTTCGACACCGGGGAGCTGTTTTTT. The encoded protein is CASSFDTGELFF.

This clonotype was detected many times. The V and J genes are TRBV7-9 and TRBJ2-2, with a tentative D call TRBD2 (6 bases). Germline loops: CDR1 SEHNR, CDR2 FQNEAQ (reference sequence). V was cut by 4 bases and J by 5 bases, with 23 bases left in between. This CDR3 comprises 18 residues. The CDR3 DNA follows: TGTGCCAGCAGCTCTCCTTTGCCCCGGAGGGGTAGGACCGGGGAGCTGTTTTTT. Its translation: CASSSPLPRRGRTGELFF.

This clonotype was found many times. The chain employs TRBV20-1 and TRBJ2-3; either TRBD1 or TRBD2 may supply D (5 bases each). CDR3 length equals 14 residues. Deletions cut 6 bases from V and 2 bases from J, with 15 bases between. Per the germline V gene, CDR1 is DFQATT and CDR2 is SNEGSKA (reference sequence). The DNA for the CDR3 is TGCAGTGCGCCCGGTGGGGGATTCACAGATACGCAGTATTTT. This encodes CSAPGGGFTDTQYF.

This clonotype was counted many times. The CDR3, as DNA: TGTGCCAGCAGTGGGGTTCGGGGGACCTACGAGCAGTACTTC. This gives the protein CASSGVRGTYEQYF. V usage is TRBV28 and J usage is TRBJ2-7, with D maybe TRBD2 (6 bases). Germline V gives CDR1 MDHEN, CDR2 SYDVKM. The CDR3 sequence is 14 residues long. With 5 bases removed from V and 2 bases from J, the gap between germline ends came to 13 bases.

This clonotype came up many times. CDR3 coding DNA: TGTGCCAGCAATTACGTAGCGGGAATGACAGATACGCAGTATTTT. It specifies CASNYVAGMTDTQYF. This chain joins TRBV2 and TRBJ2-3, with 8 positions matching TRBD2. The length of the CDR3 is 15 residues. Germline CDR1 and CDR2: SNHLY and FYNNEI. J gave up 3 bases and V 7 bases, and 9 bases lay outside the gene matches.

In the case of this clonotype: This may be a read error, as it is one base from a much larger clone. The conserved phenylalanine or tryptophan normally closing the CDR3 is absent here, so this likely arose from a read error. The genes are TRBV5-4 and TRBJ2-7, with 13 bases fitting TRBD2. Germline assignment: CDR1 SGHNT and CDR2 YYREEE (reference sequence). Trimming removed 5 bases from V and 3 bases from J; junction bases left unmatched: 14. The CDR3 spans 18 residues. CDR3 in amino acids: CASSHGLAGVTLVYEQYS. CDR3 bases: TGTGCCAGCAGTCACGGACTAGCGGGAGTTACTTTAGTCTACGAGCAGTACTCC.

The sample holds many counts of this clonotype. The rearrangement uses TRBV11-2 and TRBJ1-2; D unclear. V lost 2 bases to trimming and J lost 7 bases, with 8 bases between them. This CDR3 contains 12 residues. Germline CDR1 reads SGHAT; CDR2 reads FQNNGV. CDR3 DNA sequence: TGTGCCAGCAGCTTACAAAGGTTTGGCTACACCTTC. Translating gives CASSLQRFGYTF.

The chain combines TRBV6-1 with TRBJ1-2, with 7 bases lining up with TRBD1. J lost 4 bases, V lost 7 bases, and 6 bases had no gene match. The CDR3 covers 13 residues. From germline, CDR1 is MNHNS and CDR2 SASEGT. In nucleotides, the CDR3 is TGTGCCAGCAATGGCAGGGGGAGCTATGGCTACACCTTC. Its translation is CASNGRGSYGYTF.

This clonotype was recorded many times. The V call is TRBV10-3, the J call TRBJ1-2; D is uncertain. V lost 6 bases, J lost 8 bases, and 16 bases lay in between. The CDR3 sequence is 13 residues long. Looked up from germline, CDR1 is ENHRY and CDR2 is SYGVKD. The CDR3 here is CAISADWGRGYTF. DNA of the CDR3: TGTGCCATCAGCGCGGACTGGGGAAGAGGCTACACCTTC.

This clonotype was observed at least ten times. The chain carries TRBV20-1 and TRBJ1-5; 7 positions agree with TRBD1. The germline V gene has CDR1 DFQATT and CDR2 SNEGSKA (reference sequence). With 6 bases clipped from V and 4 bases from J, the junction kept 6 bases outside the gene matches. This CDR3 region has 13 residues. Here the CDR3 reads CSANRDRNQPQHF. The CDR3 DNA reads as TGCAGTGCCAACCGGGACAGAAATCAGCCCCAGCATTTT.

V and J are TRBV15 and TRBJ2-7; D perhaps matches TRBD2 (5 bases). CDR3 length: 13 amino acids. Germline V gene data show CDR1 as LNHNV and CDR2 as YYDKDF (reference sequence). Trimming took off 3 bases at V and 3 bases at J, with 9 bases between the two ends. The CDR3 reads CATSSRGYYEQYF. DNA of the CDR3: TGTGCCACCAGCAGCCGCGGGTACTACGAGCAGTACTTC.

This clonotype appeared a few times. The chain carries TRBV5-1 and TRBJ2-3; D may be TRBD2 (6 bases). V was trimmed by 4 bases and J by 0 bases, leaving 15 bases between them. CDR1 is SGHRS and CDR2 is YFSETQ in the germline V gene. The CDR3 contains 16 residues. This CDR3 reads CASSPLGGESTDTQYF. In DNA form, the CDR3 reads TGCGCCAGCAGCCCCCTGGGCGGGGAAAGCACAGATACGCAGTATTTT.

V is TRBV29-1 and J is TRBJ2-7; possible D gene TRBD1, 5 bases. Trimming shortened V by 6 bases and J by 3 bases, and 9 bases separated the two germline ends. The CDR3 contains 11 residues. Germline V CDR1 and CDR2: SQVTM, ANQGSEA. The CDR3, as DNA: TGCAGCGTGACGGACATCTACGAGCAGTACTTC. Its translation is CSVTDIYEQYF.

The rearrangement uses TRBV9 and TRBJ1-5; TRBD1 aligns across 7 bases. In germline, CDR1 is SGDLS, CDR2 YYNGEE. The CDR3 contains 15 residues. The V gene end was trimmed by 0 bases and the J gene end by 4 bases; junction bases not matched to a gene: 4. CDR3 residues: CASSVGDSFNQPQHF. CDR3 DNA sequence: TGTGCCAGCAGCGTAGGGGACAGTTTTAATCAGCCCCAGCATTTT.

V is TRBV20-1 and J is TRBJ1-2, with 7 nucleotides matching TRBD1. V lost 3 bases to trimming and J lost 7 bases; unmatched junction nucleotides: 11. This CDR3 is built from 14 residues. Germline CDR1 DFQATT, CDR2 SNEGSKA (reference sequence). CDR3 residues: CSASPGQRLSGYTF. The CDR3 DNA follows: TGCAGTGCTAGCCCGGGACAGAGGCTCTCTGGCTACACCTTC.